The 22 T cell receptor beta chains below come from one sample, sequenced in a study of blood T cell repertoires in COVID-19. Some clones are missing from TCRdb's copy, which holds only in-frame ones; the method was immunoSEQ multiplex PCR. Here the sample spans 150,000 to 170,000 clones, about 85% being singletons. The sample comprised peripheral blood. The source of these receptors is a man aged 60 to 69 with COVID-19, enrolled during active disease.

The genes are TRBV12-3 or TRBV12-4 and TRBJ2-3, with 7 bases aligning to TRBD1. This CDR3 contains 13 residues. After removal of 2 bases from V and 4 bases from J, the junction contained 0 bases not matched to a gene. The CDR3 sequence: CASSLRGPDTQYF. For the CDR3, the DNA is TGTGCCAGCAGTTTAAGGGGGCCAGATACGCAGTATTTT.

The chain uses TRBV9 and TRBJ2-2, with TRBD1 matching over 8 bases. The CDR3 covers 15 residues. The germline V gene has CDR1 SGDLS and CDR2 YYNGEE. V shed 2 bases and J 4 bases; nucleotides not matched to a gene: 4. CDR3 nucleotides: TGTGCCAGCAGCGTTCTTCAGGGGGCCACCGGGGAGCTGTTTTTT. Protein product: CASSVLQGATGELFF.

The J gene is TRBJ2-1, the V gene TRBV6-5; TRBD1 matches 9 bases. The V gene's germline CDR1 is MNHEY and CDR2 SVGAGI. Losses at the gene ends were 8 bases for V and 4 bases for J; bases not matched to a gene: 0. The CDR3 is 12 amino acids. In nucleotides, the CDR3 is TGTGCCAGCGGGACAGGGTACAATGAGCAGTTCTTC. Its protein product is CASGTGYNEQFF.

This chain links TRBV7-2 with TRBJ1-2; TRBD1 agrees at 9 bases. V was clipped by 5 bases and J by 14 bases; unmatched bases: 15. Germline CDR1 is SGHTA and CDR2 is FQGNSA. CDR3 length: 14 residues. The CDR3 is CASSVDRSGTGKTF. CDR3 bases: TGTGCCAGCAGCGTGGATCGCTCCGGGACAGGGAAGACCTTC.

The rearrangement uses TRBV9 and TRBJ1-3; D call uncertain. The germline V gene encodes CDR1 SGDLS and CDR2 YYNGEE. Trimming cost V 1 base and J 4 bases, with 12 bases left between them. The CDR3 spans 15 residues. In DNA form, the CDR3 reads TGTGCCAGCAGCGTATCCTCGATTGCGGGAAACACCATATATTTT. This translates into CASSVSSIAGNTIYF.

As DNA, the CDR3 is TGTGCCAGCAGCCGGGACAGGGGCTTCACCGGGGAGCTGTTTTTT. Protein product: CASSRDRGFTGELFF. The chain recombines TRBV6-2 or TRBV6-3 with TRBJ2-2, with 10 bases identical to TRBD1. The CDR3 has 15 amino acids. Germline V CDR1 and CDR2: MNHEY, SVGEGT. The V segment lost 6 bases and the J segment 4 bases; nucleotides outside the gene matches: 5.

The chain uses TRBV29-1 and TRBJ1-1, with D uncertain. Trimming pared 5 bases from V and 1 base from J, leaving 8 bases between. CDR1 and CDR2 (germline): SQVTM, ANQGSEA. The CDR3 totals 12 residues. As DNA, the CDR3 is TGCAGCGTTCCCCGACAGAACACTGAAGCTTTCTTT. This gives the protein CSVPRQNTEAFF.

V gene TRBV18 combines with J gene TRBJ2-2; the match to TRBD1 covers 10 bases. CDR1 KGHSH and CDR2 LQKENI come from the germline V gene. CDR3 length: 15 amino acids. V lost 7 bases to trimming and J lost 4 bases; unmatched junction nucleotides: 6. The CDR3 loop reads CASWIDRGRTGELFF. CDR3 sequence (DNA): TGTGCCAGCTGGATCGACAGGGGGCGCACCGGGGAGCTGTTTTTT.

This clone was seen just once. The chain is built from TRBV7-8 and TRBJ1-1, with 7 positions matching TRBD1. The V gene's germline CDR1 is SGHVS and CDR2 FQNEAQ. The CDR3 is 14 amino acids. J was trimmed by 5 bases and V by 4 bases; bases with no gene match: 7. The CDR3 spells CASSSRQGGTEAFF. The CDR3 region has the DNA TGTGCCAGCAGCTCCCGACAGGGCGGTACTGAAGCTTTCTTT.

The chain recombines TRBV7-8 with TRBJ1-3; 8 bases fit TRBD1. Germline CDR1 reads SGHVS; CDR2 reads FQNEAQ. V was pared by 6 bases and J by 2 bases, with 0 bases of the junction left unmatched. The CDR3 length is 13 residues. The CDR3 region has the DNA TGTGCCAGCAGGACAGGGGCTGGAAACACCATATATTTT. This encodes CASRTGAGNTIYF.

This sequence joins TRBV19 and TRBJ1-1, with no clear D. Germline CDR1 reads LNHDA; CDR2 reads SQIVND (reference sequence). The CDR3 covers 13 residues. V lost 3 bases and J 5 bases, leaving 10 bases between the germline ends. CDR3 in amino acids: CASSIRDGTEAFF. Written as DNA, the CDR3 is TGTGCCAGTAGTATCCGTGACGGGACTGAAGCTTTCTTT.

The chain is built from TRBV28 and TRBJ1-5; unclear D gene. The CDR3 totals 14 residues. Germline V CDR1 and CDR2: MDHEN, SYDVKM. V was clipped by 2 bases and J by 4 bases, with 9 bases between them. The CDR3 sequence is CASSLIGLNQPQHF. For the CDR3, the DNA is TGTGCCAGCAGTTTAATTGGGCTGAATCAGCCCCAGCATTTT.

This rearrangement joins TRBV5-1 to TRBJ1-6, with 9 nucleotides matching TRBD1. V shed 3 bases and J 8 bases; nucleotides not matched to a gene: 6. Germline V gives CDR1 SGHRS, CDR2 YFSETQ. CDR3 length: 15 residues. The CDR3 here is CASSWGQGGDSPLHF. The CDR3 DNA sequence: TGCGCCAGCAGCTGGGGACAGGGTGGGGATTCACCCCTCCACTTT.

The J gene is TRBJ1-2, the V gene TRBV19; tentatively, D is TRBD1 (5 bases). CDR1 LNHDA and CDR2 SQIVND come from the germline V gene (reference sequence). This CDR3 contains 13 residues. The V gene lost 6 bases and the J gene lost 4 bases, with 12 bases spanning the gap. CDR3 sequence: CASRRQIPYGYTF. CDR3 nucleotide sequence: TGTGCCAGTAGGCGACAGATTCCCTATGGCTACACCTTC.

The rearrangement links TRBV7-3 to TRBJ2-5; TRBD2 matches at 8 bases. This CDR3 region has 16 residues. The junction had 13 bases not matched to a gene; V was cut back by 5 bases and J by 5 bases. Germline CDR1 reads SGHTA; CDR2 reads FQGTGA. The CDR3: CASSPGAVAGRETQYF. CDR3 DNA sequence: TGTGCCAGCAGCCCAGGCGCGGTAGCGGGGCGCGAGACCCAGTACTTC.

The chain links TRBV5-1 to TRBJ1-2; no definite D call. The CDR3 length is 12 residues. V gave up 2 bases and J gave up 7 bases, with 9 bases separating them. Germline V gene lookup returns CDR1 SGHRS and CDR2 YFSETQ. The CDR3 sequence: CASSFSFSGYTF. Written as DNA, the CDR3 is TGCGCCAGCAGCTTTAGTTTTAGTGGCTACACCTTC.

The chain carries TRBV6-5 and TRBJ2-2, with D perhaps matching TRBD2 (7 bases). Trimming left V 5 bases short and J 6 bases short, with 10 bases between. The length of the CDR3 is 13 residues. Germline V CDR1 and CDR2: MNHEY, SVGAGI. CDR3 nucleotide sequence: TGTGCCAGCAGTACAGGGAGGGCCGGGGAGCTGTTTTTT. Its protein is CASSTGRAGELFF.

J is TRBJ2-7 and V is TRBV10-3; 13 bases agree with TRBD2. The CDR3 is made up of 16 amino acids. CDR1 is ENHRY and CDR2 is SYGVKD in the germline V gene. V lost 3 bases, J lost 4 bases, and 6 bases stayed unmatched. CDR3 amino acids: CAISDGLAGAQYEQYF. CDR3 bases: TGTGCCATCAGTGATGGACTAGCGGGGGCCCAATACGAGCAGTACTTC.

This clone has a single count. Other DNA sequences within the sample encode an identical CDR3. The chain recombines TRBV28 with TRBJ1-5; D is unclear. CDR1 is MDHEN, CDR2 SYDVKM, per germline. V gave up 1 base and J gave up 1 base, with 8 bases separating them. CDR3 length: 15 amino acids. This chain's CDR3 is CASSLSGGSNQPQHF. The CDR3 coding sequence is TGTGCCAGCAGTTTATCGGGAGGGAGCAATCAGCCCCAGCATTTT.

On this clone: The same CDR3 also results from other DNA sequences found in this sample. This rearrangement joins TRBV6-5 to TRBJ1-1; D uncertain. Looked up from germline, CDR1 is MNHEY and CDR2 is SVGAGI. V was clipped by 2 bases and J by 1 base, with 8 bases between them. The CDR3 has 14 amino acids. The CDR3 DNA sequence: TGTGCCAGCAGTTACGGTACAGAGAACACTGAAGCTTTCTTT. This gives the protein CASSYGTENTEAFF.

The chain links TRBV19 to TRBJ2-1, with D possibly matching TRBD1 (6 bases). Looked up from germline, CDR1 is LNHDA and CDR2 is SQIVND (reference sequence). CDR3 length equals 16 residues. V lost 4 bases, J lost 1 base, and 14 bases lay in between. In nucleotides, the CDR3 is TGTGCCAGTAGTACGGGGACAAGCTTTTCCTACAATGAGCAGTTCTTC. Its protein is CASSTGTSFSYNEQFF.

V usage is TRBV14 and J usage is TRBJ2-7, with 7 bases lining up with TRBD1. The CDR3 has 16 amino acids. The V gene end was trimmed by 1 base and the J gene end by 0 bases; junction bases not matched to a gene: 6. Germline V gene lookup returns CDR1 SGHDN and CDR2 FVKESK. DNA for the CDR3: TGTGCCAGCAGCCAAGCAGGGGGAACTTTCTCCTACGAGCAGTACTTC. Translation gives CASSQAGGTFSYEQYF.